Listed below are T cell receptor beta chains from one sample, sequenced in a study of long-term antiretroviral therapy in people with HIV. The protocol was immunoSEQ multiplex PCR, while the TCRdb copy is restricted to in-frame clones and leaves out a portion. The table shows over 5,500 clones, with 70% to 90% occurring only once. Source: unsorted PBMCs, taken 3.7 years after starting antiretroviral therapy. The receptors derive from a woman in her 50s with HIV. Each CDR3 is given with its conserved first and last residue. A D gene is named only where the DNA matches it firmly. Not all rows give a size; the values are once, few, many and, for expanded clones, a class.

d_call	v_call	j_call	clone_size	cdr3_aa	cdr3_nt
TRBD2	TRBV5-4	TRBJ2-3	NA	CASSLTSGSSDTQYF	TGTGCCAGCAGCTTGACTAGCGGGAGTTCAGATACGCAGTATTTT
TRBD1	TRBV29-1	TRBJ2-1	NA	CSVEGNRGQYNEQFF	TGCAGCGTTGAGGGAAACAGGGGACAATACAATGAGCAGTTCTTC
NA	TRBV28	TRBJ2-7	once	CASSPGDRSLYEQYF	TGTGCCAGCAGTCCTGGGGACCGGTCCCTCTACGAGCAGTACTTC
NA	TRBV28	TRBJ2-3	NA	CASQRGRAGPTDTQYF	TGTGCCAGCCAAAGGGGGAGGGCCGGTCCGACAGATACGCAGTATTTT
TRBD1	TRBV6-5	TRBJ2-3	NA	CASSAGQGVTDTQYF	TGTGCCAGCAGTGCGGGACAGGGAGTAACAGATACGCAGTATTTT
TRBD2	TRBV28	TRBJ2-7	once	CASRQGGLAGREYF	TGTGCCAGCAGACAGGGGGGACTAGCGGGACGGGAGTACTTC
TRBD1	TRBV5-4	TRBJ2-7	NA	CASSLALDRGYEQYF	TGTGCCAGCAGCTTGGCCTTGGACAGGGGCTACGAGCAGTACTTC
TRBD2	TRBV6-4	TRBJ2-1	NA	CASRQTSSSYNEQFF	TGTGCCAGCAGACAGACTAGCAGCTCCTACAATGAGCAGTTCTTC
NA	TRBV5-4	TRBJ2-3	NA	CASSSTGGTDTQYF	TGTGCCAGCAGCTCTACCGGGGGCACAGATACGCAGTATTTT
NA	TRBV9	TRBJ2-1	NA	CASSVGGGQVLSEQFF	TGTGCCAGCAGCGTAGGGGGGGGACAAGTGCTCAGTGAGCAGTTCTTC
TRBD1	TRBV28	TRBJ2-7	NA	CASSLFGTDAYEQYF	TGTGCCAGCAGTTTATTCGGGACAGATGCCTACGAGCAGTACTTC
NA	TRBV29-1	TRBJ2-5	NA	CSVENLAGRRGTQYF	TGCAGCGTTGAAAATTTGGCAGGGCGTCGCGGGACCCAGTACTTC
TRBD1	TRBV28	TRBJ2-2	NA	CASSRTPGQGVNTGELFF	TGTGCCAGCAGTCGCACCCCGGGACAGGGCGTAAACACCGGGGAGCTGTTTTTT
NA	TRBV4-1	TRBJ2-4	NA	CASSLEGGAKNIQYF	TGCGCCAGCAGCTTGGAGGGAGGAGCCAAAAACATTCAGTACTTC
TRBD2	TRBV5-4	TRBJ2-3	NA	CASSLKRELGTDTQYF	TGTGCCAGCAGCTTGAAGCGGGAGTTGGGCACAGATACGCAGTATTTT
NA	TRBV18	TRBJ1-5	NA	CASSPAGGNQPQHF	TGTGCCAGCTCACCTGCTGGTGGTAATCAGCCCCAGCATTTT
NA	TRBV28	TRBJ1-5	once	CASSLPPGQGYNQPQHF	TGTGCCAGCAGTTTACCCCCGGGGCAGGGGTATAATCAGCCCCAGCATTTT
TRBD1	TRBV2	TRBJ1-4	NA	CASNSQGTPVTNEKLFF	TGTGCCAGCAATTCACAGGGGACCCCTGTGACTAATGAAAAACTGTTTTTT
TRBD2	TRBV7-9	TRBJ2-2	NA	CASSNLAGEVTGELFF	TGTGCCAGCAGCAACCTAGCGGGAGAAGTAACCGGGGAGCTGTTTTTT
TRBD2	TRBV6-4	TRBJ2-1	NA	CASSPRTSGYNEQFF	TGTGCCAGCAGTCCCCGGACTAGCGGGTACAATGAGCAGTTCTTC
NA	TRBV5-1	TRBJ1-1	NA	CASSLLGDDTEAFF	TGCGCCAGCAGCTTGCTGGGGGACGACACTGAAGCTTTCTTT
NA	TRBV5-1	TRBJ2-7	NA	CASSQGGGEQYF	TGCGCCAGCAGCCAAGGGGGTGGGGAGCAGTACTTC
NA	TRBV7-3	TRBJ1-5	NA	CASSLTSNQPQHF	TGTGCCAGCAGCTTAACTAGCAATCAGCCCCAGCATTTT
NA	TRBV19	TRBJ2-3	NA	CATRGEGGGTDTQYF	TGTGCCACCAGGGGAGAAGGAGGGGGCACAGATACGCAGTATTTT
TRBD1	TRBV15	TRBJ2-1	NA	CATNQGQGRGNEQFF	TGTGCCACAAATCAGGGACAGGGGAGGGGAAATGAGCAGTTCTTC
NA	TRBV18	TRBJ2-1	NA	CASSPGASYNEQFF	TGTGCCAGCTCACCCGGGGCTTCCTACAATGAGCAGTTCTTC
TRBD1	TRBV18	TRBJ1-1	NA	CATGGQGKNTEAFF	TGTGCCACAGGGGGACAGGGCAAGAACACTGAAGCTTTCTTT
NA	TRBV7-6	TRBJ1-5	NA	CASSLVLAGSQPQHF	TGTGCCAGCAGCTTAGTGTTAGCGGGGAGTCAGCCCCAGCATTTT
NA	TRBV5-4	TRBJ2-7	NA	CASSSRSSYEQYF	TGTGCCAGCAGTTCCAGGAGCTCCTACGAGCAGTACTTC
NA	TRBV21-1	TRBJ2-1	NA	CASSKEDQTHEQFF	TGTGCCAGCAGCAAAGAGGATCAAACCCATGAGCAGTTCTTC
TRBD1	TRBV19	TRBJ1-2	few	CATRGEGTGGAVGYTF	TGTGCCACCAGGGGGGAAGGGACAGGGGGCGCGGTTGGCTACACCTTC
NA	TRBV28	TRBJ1-3	NA	CASSFLHSGNTIYF	TGTGCCAGCAGTTTCCTTCACTCTGGAAACACCATATATTTT
NA	TRBV6-1	TRBJ2-2	NA	CASSEIAGLNTGELFF	TGTGCCAGCAGTGAAATTGCGGGCCTGAACACCGGGGAGCTGTTTTTT
TRBD1	TRBV13	TRBJ1-2	NA	CASSFDRGSVSYGYTF	TGTGCCAGCAGCTTCGACAGGGGTTCAGTCTCCTATGGCTACACCTTC
NA	TRBV6-5	TRBJ1-5	few	CASSQNRASNQPQHF	TGTGCCAGCAGCCAAAACAGGGCGAGCAATCAGCCCCAGCATTTT
NA	TRBV5-1	TRBJ2-7	few	CASSWTATSYEQYF	TGCGCCAGCAGCTGGACAGCCACCTCCTACGAGCAGTACTTC
TRBD2	TRBV4-1	TRBJ2-7	NA	CASSQDRGTSGFGSYEQYF	TGCGCCAGCAGCCAAGATCGAGGGACTAGCGGGTTCGGCTCCTACGAGCAGTACTTC
NA	TRBV5-1	TRBJ2-2	NA	CASSLEGRGTGELFF	TGCGCCAGCAGCTTGGAAGGCCGGGGCACCGGGGAGCTGTTTTTT
TRBD2	TRBV7-7	TRBJ2-1	NA	CASSLGLAGGYNEQFF	TGTGCTAGCAGCTTAGGACTAGCGGGAGGCTACAATGAGCAGTTCTTC
TRBD2	TRBV29-1	TRBJ2-5	NA	CSAQKLAGETQYF	TGCAGCGCCCAAAAGCTAGCGGGAGAGACCCAGTACTTC
TRBD1	TRBV9	TRBJ2-7	NA	CASSLSGGPGNEQYF	TGTGCCAGCAGTCTCTCAGGGGGCCCAGGCAACGAGCAGTACTTC
TRBD1	TRBV29-1	TRBJ1-1	once	CSVEPGQGAFF	TGCAGCGTCGAACCCGGACAGGGAGCTTTCTTT
TRBD1	TRBV7-2	TRBJ2-1	NA	CASSLGQGAGNEQFF	TGTGCCAGCAGCTTGGGACAGGGGGCAGGAAATGAGCAGTTCTTC
TRBD1	TRBV2	TRBJ2-3	NA	CASSDDRAADTQYF	TGTGCCAGCAGTGATGACAGGGCGGCGGATACGCAGTATTTT
TRBD2	TRBV18	TRBJ2-1	NA	CASSPGGLAALYNEQFF	TGTGCCAGCTCACCGGGGGGACTAGCGGCCCTCTACAATGAGCAGTTCTTC
NA	TRBV19	TRBJ1-1	NA	CASSITGNTEAFF	TGTGCCAGTAGTATAACCGGGAACACTGAAGCTTTCTTT
NA	TRBV18	TRBJ1-1	once	CASSPRAAENTEAFF	TGTGCCAGCTCACCACGGGCAGCCGAGAACACTGAAGCTTTCTTT
NA	TRBV5-5	TRBJ2-5	NA	CASSGLERTWKRTQYF	TGTGCCAGCAGCGGGCTAGAGAGGACTTGGAAGAGAACCCAGTACTTC
TRBD1	TRBV7-2	TRBJ1-3	NA	CASSPLGGQSTIYF	TGTGCCAGCAGCCCCCTAGGGGGACAGAGTACCATATATTTT